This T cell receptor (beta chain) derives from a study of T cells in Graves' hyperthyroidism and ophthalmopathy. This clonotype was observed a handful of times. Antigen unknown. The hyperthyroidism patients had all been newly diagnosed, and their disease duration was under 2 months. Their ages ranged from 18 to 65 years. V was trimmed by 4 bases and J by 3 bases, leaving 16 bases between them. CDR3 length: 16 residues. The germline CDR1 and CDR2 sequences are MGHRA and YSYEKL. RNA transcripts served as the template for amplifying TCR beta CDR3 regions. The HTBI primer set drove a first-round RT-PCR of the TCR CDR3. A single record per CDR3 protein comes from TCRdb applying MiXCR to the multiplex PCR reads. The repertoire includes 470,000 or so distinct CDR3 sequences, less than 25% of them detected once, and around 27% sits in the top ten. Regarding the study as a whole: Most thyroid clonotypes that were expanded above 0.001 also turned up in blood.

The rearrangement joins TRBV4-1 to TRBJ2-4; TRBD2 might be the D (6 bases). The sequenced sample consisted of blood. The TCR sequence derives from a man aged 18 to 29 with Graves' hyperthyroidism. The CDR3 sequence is CASSRRENDFKNIQYF. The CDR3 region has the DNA TGCGCCAGCAGCCGGAGGGAGAATGACTTCAAAAACATTCAGTACTTC.